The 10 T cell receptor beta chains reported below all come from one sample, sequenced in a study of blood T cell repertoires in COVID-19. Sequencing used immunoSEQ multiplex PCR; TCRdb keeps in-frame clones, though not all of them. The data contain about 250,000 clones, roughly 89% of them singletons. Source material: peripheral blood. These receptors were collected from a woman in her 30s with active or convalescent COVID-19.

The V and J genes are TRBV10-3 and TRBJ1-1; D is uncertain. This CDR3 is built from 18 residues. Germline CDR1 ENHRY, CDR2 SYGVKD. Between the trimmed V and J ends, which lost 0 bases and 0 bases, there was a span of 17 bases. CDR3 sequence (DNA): TGTGCCATCAGTGAGTCGAGTTCGGACCCCGGGATGAACACTGAAGCTTTCTTT. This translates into CAISESSSDPGMNTEAFF.

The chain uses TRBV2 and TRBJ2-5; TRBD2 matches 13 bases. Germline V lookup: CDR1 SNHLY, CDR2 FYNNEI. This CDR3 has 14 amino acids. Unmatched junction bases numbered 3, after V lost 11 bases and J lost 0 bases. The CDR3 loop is CAGLAGAYQETQYF. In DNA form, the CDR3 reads TGTGCCGGACTAGCGGGAGCGTACCAAGAGACCCAGTACTTC.

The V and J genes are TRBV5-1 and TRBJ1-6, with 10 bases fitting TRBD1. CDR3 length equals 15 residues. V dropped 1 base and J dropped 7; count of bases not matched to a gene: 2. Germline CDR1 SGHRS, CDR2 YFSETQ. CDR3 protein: CASSLPGQGNSPLHF. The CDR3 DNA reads TGCGCCAGCAGCTTGCCGGGACAGGGGAATTCACCCCTCCACTTT. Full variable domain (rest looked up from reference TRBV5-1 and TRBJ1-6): KAGVTQTPRYLIKTRGQQVTLSCSPISGHRSVSWYQQTPGQGLQFLFEYFSETQRNKGNFPGRFSGRQFSNSRSEMNVSTLELGDSALYLCASSLPGQGNSPLHFGNGTRLTVT.

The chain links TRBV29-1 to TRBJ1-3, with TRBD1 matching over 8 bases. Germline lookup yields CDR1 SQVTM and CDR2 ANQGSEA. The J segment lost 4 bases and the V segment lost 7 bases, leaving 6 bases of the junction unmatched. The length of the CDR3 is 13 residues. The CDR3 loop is CSALDRVGNTIYF. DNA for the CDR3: TGCAGCGCCCTGGACAGGGTGGGAAACACCATATATTTT.

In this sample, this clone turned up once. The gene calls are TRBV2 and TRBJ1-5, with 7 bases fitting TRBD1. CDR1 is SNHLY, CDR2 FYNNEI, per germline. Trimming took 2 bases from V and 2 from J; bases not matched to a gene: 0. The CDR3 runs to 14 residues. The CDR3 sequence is CASSEQGGNQPQHF. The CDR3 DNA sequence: TGTGCCAGCAGTGAACAGGGGGGCAATCAGCCCCAGCATTTT.

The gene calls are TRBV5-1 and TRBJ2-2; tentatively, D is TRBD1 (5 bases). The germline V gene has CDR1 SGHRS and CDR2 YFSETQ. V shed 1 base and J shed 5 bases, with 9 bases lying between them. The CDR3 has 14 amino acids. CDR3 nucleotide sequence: TGCGCCAGCAGCTTGTTAGGGGATACCGGGGAGCTGTTTTTT. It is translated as CASSLLGDTGELFF.

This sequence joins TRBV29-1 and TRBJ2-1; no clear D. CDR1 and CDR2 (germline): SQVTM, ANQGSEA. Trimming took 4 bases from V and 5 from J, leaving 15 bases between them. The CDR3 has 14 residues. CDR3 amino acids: CSVVPPDKDNEQFF. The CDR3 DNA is TGCAGCGTTGTTCCGCCAGACAAAGACAATGAGCAGTTCTTC.

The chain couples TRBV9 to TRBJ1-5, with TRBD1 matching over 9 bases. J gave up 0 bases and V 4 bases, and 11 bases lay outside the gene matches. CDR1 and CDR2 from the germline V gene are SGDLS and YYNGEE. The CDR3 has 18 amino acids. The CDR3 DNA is TGTGCCAGCAGCCCACGACAGGGGGTTACGTATAGCAATCAGCCCCAGCATTTT. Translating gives CASSPRQGVTYSNQPQHF.

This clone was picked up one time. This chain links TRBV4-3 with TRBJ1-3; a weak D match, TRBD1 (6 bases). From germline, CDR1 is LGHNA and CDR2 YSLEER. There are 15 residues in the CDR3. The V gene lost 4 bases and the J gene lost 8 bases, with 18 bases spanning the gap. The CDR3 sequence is CASSRSIQGKDTIYF. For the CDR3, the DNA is TGCGCCAGCAGCCGCAGCATACAGGGTAAGGACACCATATATTTT.

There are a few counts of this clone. Written as DNA, the CDR3 is TGTGCCAGCAGCTTGCCGGGGGTTGGGGCCAACGTCCTGACTTTC. Translation: CASSLPGVGANVLTF. The chain uses TRBV5-8 and TRBJ2-6, with D possibly TRBD2 on 6 matching bases. This CDR3 is built from 15 residues. V was cut by 1 base and J by 3 bases, with 8 bases left in between. Looked up from germline, CDR1 is SGHTS and CDR2 is YDEGEE.